This T cell receptor beta chain originates from a study of siplizumab effects on memory and regulatory T cells. Per individual sample, 95,000 to 100,000 TCR templates were assayed. Profiling relied on immunoSEQ multiplex PCR, and the TCRdb table lists in-frame clones only, not all of them. The sample has fewer than 85,000 clones, roughly 89% seen once. Details on this clone: Its antigen is not identified.

In germline, CDR1 is LGHNA, CDR2 YNFKEQ. The V end was cut by 4 bases, the J end by 9 bases, with 19 bases between. The CDR3 length is 14 residues. Study-level points and caveats: Confirmation was lacking for the suppressive function of proliferating Tregs derived from siplizumab cultures. The Treg-derived share of mappable alloreactive CD4+ clones averaged about 74% with siplizumab and roughly 28% in controls.

Material for sequencing was Tregs sorted from blood. The receptor was derived from a human donor in good health. The chain is built from TRBV4-2 and TRBJ2-7, with D tentatively TRBD2 (6 bases). The CDR3 bases are TGTGCCAGCAGCCCTGATGGAGGGACCCCGCGGCAGTACTTC. Its protein is CASSPDGGTPRQYF.